One and the same sample provided the 16 T cell receptor beta chains below, sequenced in a study of CD8 T cells in ankylosing spondylitis. Their recognized antigens are unknown. Points from the study as a whole: It appeared that ankylosing spondylitis blood was characterized by a TCR beta motif of several highly homologous variants.

MiXCR, run by TCRdb on the 5' RACE reads, gives a single entry per CDR3 protein. In the table there are more than 500,000 distinct CDR3 sequences, approximately 5% of which are singletons. The sequencing input was blood, either unsorted or a sorted T cell fraction (not recorded which). The receptor source for this set is a male donor with ankylosing spondylitis.

This clonotype was counted a few times. The chain has TRBV10-3 and TRBJ2-7; D perhaps matches TRBD1 (6 bases). The V gene's germline CDR1 is ENHRY and CDR2 SYGVKD. Trimming pared 0 bases from V and 3 bases from J, leaving 9 bases between. The CDR3 has 14 amino acids. The CDR3 DNA reads as TGTGCCATCAGTGAGTCCAGGGGCGACTACGAGCAGTACTTC. Protein sequence: CAISESRGDYEQYF.

This clonotype appeared many times. V and J are TRBV7-8 and TRBJ2-3, with D possibly matching TRBD1 (6 bases). The CDR3 length is 14 residues. Germline V gene lookup returns CDR1 SGHVS and CDR2 FQNEAQ. V gave up 5 bases and J gave up 2 bases, with 11 bases separating them. The CDR3 sequence is CASSEGTLTDTQYF. The CDR3 region has the DNA TGTGCCAGCAGCGAGGGGACACTCACAGATACGCAGTATTTT.

This clonotype was counted at least ten times. The DNA for the CDR3 is TGTGCCAGCAGTTTAAGGCCGGGTTCCTACGAGCAGTACTTC. Translated: CASSLRPGSYEQYF. This chain joins TRBV28 and TRBJ2-7; no clear D. This CDR3 contains 14 residues. With 2 bases removed from V and 1 base from J, the gap between germline ends came to 9 bases. The germline V gene encodes CDR1 MDHEN and CDR2 SYDVKM.

The table lists this clonotype with many counts. V gene TRBV20-1 combines with J gene TRBJ2-7; tentatively, D is TRBD1 or TRBD2 (5 bases each). The V gene's germline CDR1 is DFQATT and CDR2 SNEGSKA (reference sequence). The CDR3 extends over 13 amino acids. Trimming took off 4 bases at V and 9 bases at J, with 19 bases between the two ends. DNA for the CDR3: TGCAGTGCTATCTCGGGACCCACCCGAGGGCAGTACTTC. This sequence encodes CSAISGPTRGQYF.

This clonotype was recorded many times. The genes are TRBV20-1 and TRBJ2-2, with D tentatively TRBD2 (5 bases). Germline CDR1 is DFQATT and CDR2 is SNEGSKA (reference sequence). The CDR3 has 14 amino acids. Deletions cut 7 bases from V and 0 bases from J, with 12 bases between. The CDR3 nucleotides read TGCAGTGTAAATAGACTATCGAACACCGGGGAGCTGTTTTTT. It encodes CSVNRLSNTGELFF.

This clonotype has at least ten counts. V usage is TRBV20-1 and J usage is TRBJ2-1, with TRBD2 identical over 10 bases. The CDR3 has 17 residues. In germline, CDR1 is DFQATT, CDR2 SNEGSKA (reference sequence). V shed 0 bases and J 8 bases; nucleotides not matched to a gene: 13. CDR3 sequence reads: CSARDLRLAGVFDEQFF. DNA of the CDR3: TGCAGTGCTAGAGATCTCAGGCTAGCGGGAGTTTTTGATGAGCAGTTCTTC.

The genes are TRBV20-1 and TRBJ1-2; D call uncertain. The CDR3 totals 15 residues. V lost 0 bases and J 9 bases, leaving 20 bases between the germline ends. Germline CDR1 reads DFQATT; CDR2 reads SNEGSKA (reference sequence). Here the CDR3 reads CSARDSGSSKLSYTF. CDR3 DNA sequence: TGCAGTGCTAGAGATAGCGGCAGCAGCAAGCTTAGCTACACCTTC.

The V and J genes are TRBV20-1 and TRBJ2-3; D may be TRBD2 (5 bases). Germline loops: CDR1 DFQATT, CDR2 SNEGSKA (reference sequence). The CDR3 runs to 15 residues. V was clipped by 1 base and J by 6 bases, with 17 bases between them. CDR3 nucleotides: TGCAGTGCTAGAGGGAACTGGGGTCGGAGGGATACGCAGTATTTT. Translation: CSARGNWGRRDTQYF.

In its sample, this clonotype was seen many times. The V and J genes are TRBV7-9 and TRBJ1-2; D remains unclear. Between the trimmed V and J ends, which lost 5 bases and 5 bases, there was a span of 6 bases. Germline CDR1 reads SEHNR; CDR2 reads FQNEAQ (reference sequence). CDR3 length equals 11 residues. CDR3 sequence: CASSARYGYTF. The CDR3 nucleotides read TGTGCCAGCAGCGCTCGGTATGGCTACACCTTC.

This clonotype was detected many times. The chain uses TRBV7-8 and TRBJ2-5; D uncertain. The germline gives CDR1 SGHVS, CDR2 FQNEAQ. V gave up 1 base and J gave up 2 bases, with 8 bases separating them. This CDR3 is built from 14 residues. CDR3 amino acids: CASSLVVYQETQYF. DNA of the CDR3: TGTGCCAGCAGCTTAGTGGTCTATCAAGAGACCCAGTACTTC.

This clonotype came up a few times. In nucleotides, the CDR3 is TGTGCCAGCAGGCCGGGACAGCCGCGAACCTACGAGCAGTACTTC. It translates to CASRPGQPRTYEQYF. The chain recombines TRBV28 with TRBJ2-7, with 7 bases aligning to TRBD1. Germline assignment: CDR1 MDHEN and CDR2 SYDVKM. The CDR3 covers 15 residues. J was trimmed by 2 bases and V by 6 bases; bases with no gene match: 10.

CDR3 nucleotide sequence: TGTGCCAGCAGTCCCCGGAGGGGGAGTGAAGCTTTCTTT. Translated: CASSPRRGSEAFF. The chain uses TRBV27 and TRBJ1-1; TRBD1 is a possible D gene (6 bases). This CDR3 has 13 residues. CDR1 MNHEY and CDR2 SMNVEV come from the germline V gene (reference sequence). The V end lost 5 bases, the J end lost 7 bases, and 14 bases lay between the germline ends.

This clonotype turned up a few times. This chain connects TRBV19 to TRBJ2-1, with no clear D. Germline-derived CDR1 and CDR2 are LNHDA and SQIVND (reference sequence). The CDR3 spans 16 residues. Trimming removed 6 bases at V and 3 bases at J, with 18 bases between. As DNA, the CDR3 is TGTGCCAGTAGCATCAGCCCCCCTTTACTCTACAATGAGCAGTTCTTC. Its translation: CASSISPPLLYNEQFF.

There are many counts of this clonotype. The chain joins TRBV27 to TRBJ1-1; D might be TRBD1 (5 bases). Trimming left V 2 bases short and J 5 bases short, with 12 bases between. CDR1 is MNHEY and CDR2 is SMNVEV in the germline V gene (reference sequence). This CDR3 is 14 amino acids long. The CDR3 region is CASSLIGAPTEAFF. Written as DNA, the CDR3 is TGTGCCAGCAGTTTAATCGGGGCGCCGACTGAAGCTTTCTTT.

The chain combines TRBV20-1 with TRBJ2-5; unclear D gene. Between the trimmed V and J ends, which lost 4 bases and 4 bases, there was a span of 10 bases. Germline assignment: CDR1 DFQATT and CDR2 SNEGSKA (reference sequence). The CDR3 contains 12 residues. The DNA for the CDR3 is TGCAGTGCTACTACATGGGCAGAGACCCAGTACTTC. Translating it yields CSATTWAETQYF.

This clonotype was counted many times. The chain employs TRBV5-1 and TRBJ2-1, with D possibly matching TRBD2 (5 bases). V was trimmed by 0 bases and J by 0 bases, leaving 10 bases between them. Germline CDR1 reads SGHRS; CDR2 reads YFSETQ. This CDR3 is 16 amino acids long. For the CDR3, the DNA is TGCGCCAGCAGCTTGGAGAGCGGAAGCTCCTACAATGAGCAGTTCTTC. As protein: CASSLESGSSYNEQFF.